Given below is one T cell receptor beta chain in context. The junction does not match germline at one end; this may be a read error. This table comes from immunoSEQ multiplex PCR, and its TCRdb copy is limited to in-frame clones, with some not included. This table holds 150,000 or so clones, 84% found once. The CDR3 is 13 residues long. Germline values: CDR1 SGHVS, CDR2 FNYEAQ. The entry originates in a study of blood T cell repertoires in COVID-19. The overall study: Italy, Spain and the United States were the sources of the convalescent and acute COVID-19 samples. T cells, B-cell-depleted T cells, or PBMCs provided the cDNA or gDNA that served as material.

The chain is built from TRBV7-6 and TRBJ1-6, with a possible D match to TRBD1 (5 bases). This sequence originates from a middle-aged man who had recovered from COVID-19. The sample taken for sequencing was peripheral blood. CDR3 nucleotide sequence: TGTACCAGCAGCACTCAAACAGGACCACCCCTCCACTTT. Translating it yields CTSSTQTGPPLHF.